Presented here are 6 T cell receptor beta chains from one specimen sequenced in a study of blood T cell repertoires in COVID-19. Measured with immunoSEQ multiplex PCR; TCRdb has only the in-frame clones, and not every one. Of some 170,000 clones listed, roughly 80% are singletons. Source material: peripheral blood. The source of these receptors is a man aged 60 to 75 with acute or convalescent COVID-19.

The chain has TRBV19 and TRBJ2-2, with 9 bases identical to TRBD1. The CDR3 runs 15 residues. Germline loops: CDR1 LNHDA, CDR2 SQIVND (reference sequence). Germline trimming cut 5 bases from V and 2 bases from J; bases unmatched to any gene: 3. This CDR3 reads CASSPGQGNTGELFF. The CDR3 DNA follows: TGTGCCAGTAGTCCGGGACAGGGTAACACCGGGGAGCTGTTTTTT.

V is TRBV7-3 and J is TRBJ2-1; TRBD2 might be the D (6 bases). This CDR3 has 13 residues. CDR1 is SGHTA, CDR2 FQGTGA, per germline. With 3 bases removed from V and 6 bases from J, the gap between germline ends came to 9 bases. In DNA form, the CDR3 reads TGTGCCAGCAGCTTTGGTAGCGGCAATGAGCAGTTCTTC. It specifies CASSFGSGNEQFF.

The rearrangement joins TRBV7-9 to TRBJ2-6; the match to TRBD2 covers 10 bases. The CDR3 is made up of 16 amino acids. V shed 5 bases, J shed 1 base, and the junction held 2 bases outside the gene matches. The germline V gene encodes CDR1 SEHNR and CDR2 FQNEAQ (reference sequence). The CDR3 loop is CASSATSGSGANVLTF. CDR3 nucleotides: TGTGCCAGCAGCGCGACTAGCGGGTCTGGGGCCAACGTCCTGACTTTC.

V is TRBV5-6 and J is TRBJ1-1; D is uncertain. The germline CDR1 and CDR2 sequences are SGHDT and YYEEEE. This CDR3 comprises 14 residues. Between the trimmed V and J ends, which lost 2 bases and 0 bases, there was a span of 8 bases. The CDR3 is CASSFFGMNTEAFF. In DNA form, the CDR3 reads TGTGCCAGCAGCTTTTTCGGGATGAACACTGAAGCTTTCTTT.

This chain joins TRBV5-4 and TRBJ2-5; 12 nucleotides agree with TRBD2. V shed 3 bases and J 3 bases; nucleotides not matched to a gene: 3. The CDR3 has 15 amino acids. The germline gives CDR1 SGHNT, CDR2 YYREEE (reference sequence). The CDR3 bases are TGTGCCAGCAGCTACTCTAGCGGGGGGGAAGAGACCCAGTACTTC. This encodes CASSYSSGGEETQYF.

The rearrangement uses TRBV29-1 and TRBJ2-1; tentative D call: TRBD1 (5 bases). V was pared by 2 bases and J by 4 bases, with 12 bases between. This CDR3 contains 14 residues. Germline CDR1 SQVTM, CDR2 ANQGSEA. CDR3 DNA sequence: TGCAGCGTTGAACCAGATCAGGGATACAATGAGCAGTTCTTC. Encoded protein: CSVEPDQGYNEQFF.